Following are 10 T cell receptor beta chains from one sample sequenced in a study of blood T cell dynamics during melanoma immunotherapy. Time point specified: pre-treatment baseline. Measured with immunoSEQ multiplex PCR; TCRdb has only the in-frame clones, and not every one. The table has roughly 10,000 clones, about 85% seen once; the top ten hold about 9.4%. The source material was blood, sampled from a patient treated with checkpoint blockade. These receptor sequences come from a human donor with melanoma.

This clone rates as medium-sized (0.01 to 0.1%). The chain combines TRBV27 with TRBJ2-5; 9 bases match TRBD2. The CDR3 has 16 residues. The V gene end was trimmed by 7 bases and the J gene end by 5 bases; junction bases not matched to a gene: 14. The V gene's germline CDR1 is MNHEY and CDR2 SMNVEV (reference sequence). For the CDR3, the DNA is TGTGCCAGCAAGGTCCAAATAGCGGGGGCGGACGAGACCCAGTACTTC. Amino acid sequence: CASKVQIAGADETQYF.

The chain links TRBV13 to TRBJ1-1, with D possibly matching TRBD1 (5 bases). The V gene lost 3 bases and the J gene lost 5 bases, with 16 bases spanning the gap. Germline V gene data show CDR1 as PRHDT and CDR2 as FYEKMQ (reference sequence). The CDR3 runs to 15 residues. CDR3 bases: TGTGCCAGCAGCTTTAATGTAGGGGAAGTGACTGAAGCTTTCTTT. Protein: CASSFNVGEVTEAFF. The entire variable domain, with the rest obtained from reference TRBV13 and TRBJ1-1, is as follows: AAGVIQSPRHLIKEKRETATLKCYPIPRHDTVYWYQQGPGQDPQFLISFYEKMQSDKGSIPDRFSAQQFSDYHSELNMSSLELGDSALYFCASSFNVGEVTEAFFGQGTRLTVV.

This chain joins TRBV19 and TRBJ1-2; a weak D match, TRBD1 (5 bases). The germline gives CDR1 LNHDA, CDR2 SQIVND (reference sequence). The CDR3 extends over 12 amino acids. Deletions cut 5 bases from V and 2 bases from J, with 6 bases between. The CDR3 DNA reads as TGTGCCAGTAGTGACAGAAACTATGGCTACACCTTC. This sequence encodes CASSDRNYGYTF.

This chain uses TRBV27 with TRBJ1-2; 10 positions match TRBD1. Germline lookup yields CDR1 MNHEY and CDR2 SMNVEV (reference sequence). The CDR3 covers 17 residues. J lost 6 bases, V lost 6 bases, and 16 bases had no gene match. The CDR3 protein is CASSLTPGTGVNDGYTF. DNA of the CDR3: TGTGCCAGCAGCCTTACCCCCGGGACAGGGGTTAATGATGGCTACACCTTC.

The V and J genes are TRBV27 and TRBJ2-7; D is unresolved. V dropped 2 bases and J dropped 6 bases, with 17 bases sitting between them. CDR1 is MNHEY and CDR2 is SMNVEV in the germline V gene (reference sequence). CDR3 length equals 15 residues. The CDR3 is CASSLRFVEIREQYF. In DNA form, the CDR3 reads TGTGCCAGCAGTTTAAGGTTTGTGGAGATCCGCGAGCAGTACTTC.

The chain joins TRBV5-1 to TRBJ2-5; 7 positions agree with TRBD2. Germline V gene lookup returns CDR1 SGHRS and CDR2 YFSETQ. The CDR3 spans 14 residues. Trimming at V came to 4 bases and at J to 1 base, leaving 4 bases not matched to a gene. Here the CDR3 DNA reads TGCGCCAGCAGCGGGAGGGGCTTCCAAGAGACCCAGTACTTC. Translating it yields CASSGRGFQETQYF.

This clone showed up just once. The J gene is TRBJ2-3, the V gene TRBV5-4; D remains ambiguous. The CDR3 spans 14 residues. Germline V gene sequence: CDR1 SGHNT, CDR2 YYREEE (reference sequence). V was clipped by 1 base and J by 0 bases, with 6 bases between them. The CDR3 DNA follows: TGTGCCAGCAGCTTGCCCCAGAGCACAGATACGCAGTATTTT. It yields the protein CASSLPQSTDTQYF.

The CDR3, as DNA: TGTGCCAGCAGCCTAGGGTCCGGGACAACTACCACAGATACGCAGTATTTT. It encodes CASSLGSGTTTTDTQYF. The V gene is TRBV7-9, the J gene TRBJ2-3, with a weak D call TRBD1 (6 bases). The CDR3 sequence is 17 residues long. Germline V gives CDR1 SEHNR, CDR2 FQNEAQ (reference sequence). V lost 5 bases to trimming and J lost 2 bases, with 20 bases between them.

This clone was seen a few times. This chain joins TRBV6-1 and TRBJ1-5, with D perhaps TRBD1 (5 bases). V shed 2 bases and J shed 11 bases, with 16 bases lying between them. Germline CDR1 and CDR2: MNHNS and SASEGT. CDR3 size: 14 residues. The CDR3, as DNA: TGTGCCAGCAGTGAAAGGGTCTTCTTGGGGGCCCAGCATTTT. Protein product: CASSERVFLGAQHF.

This chain joins TRBV5-6 and TRBJ2-7; possibly TRBD1 for D (5 bases). V lost 2 bases, J lost 2 bases, and 11 bases lay in between. Germline CDR1 is SGHDT and CDR2 is YYEEEE. This CDR3 is built from 14 residues. As DNA, the CDR3 is TGTGCCAGCAGCTTCGACAGAAAGGCCTACGAGCAGTACTTC. Translating it yields CASSFDRKAYEQYF.